One T cell receptor (beta chain) is described in this entry. Antigen: not known. The sample comes from a study of graft-versus-host responses after intestinal transplantation. The assay was immunoSEQ multiplex PCR, and TCRdb's table has in-frame clones only and misses some. The table has 40,000 to 55,000 clones, roughly 95% seen once. CDR3 size: 16 residues. Germline V gives CDR1 SNHLY, CDR2 FYNNEI. The V gene end was trimmed by 5 bases and the J gene end by 0 bases; junction bases not matched to a gene: 6. Study-wide points: HvG clone declines early post-transplant were associated with peak circulating GvH levels.

The material was unstimulated CD8+ T cells sorted from spleen or lymph node cells, obtained before transplant. The TCR sequence derives from a human donor who was the organ donor for an intestinal transplant. This chain connects TRBV2 to TRBJ2-3; 9 positions match TRBD2. CDR3 in DNA: TGTGCCAGCAGTCTCACACTAGCGGGTAGCACAGATACGCAGTATTTT. This sequence encodes CASSLTLAGSTDTQYF.